This T cell receptor beta chain originates from a study of blood T cell repertoires in COVID-19. CDR3 size: 15 residues. Germline CDR1 reads MGHRA; CDR2 reads YSYEKL. After removal of 1 base from V and 3 bases from J, the junction contained 6 bases not matched to a gene. TCRdb's copy holds only in-frame clones and misses some; the assay was immunoSEQ multiplex PCR. The table has about 78,000 clones, less than 95% seen once. The source is a woman aged 50 to 65 in a cohort sampled during active COVID-19. The sample was peripheral blood. The chain couples TRBV4-1 to TRBJ2-7; the match to TRBD1 covers 7 bases. The CDR3 DNA reads as TGCGCCAGCAGCCAAGGTCCGGCAGGGGGCTACGAGCAGTACTTC. Its protein is CASSQGPAGGYEQYF.